These 32 T cell receptor beta chains were sequenced from one sample in a study of cytomegalovirus exposure and HLA in healthy donors. 60 Vbeta and 13 Jbeta primers were used in PCR. Data came from immunoSEQ multiplex PCR; TCRdb stores just in-frame clones and leaves some out. The table records about 160,000 clones, more than 75% of them present only once. Sequencing input: PBMCs. Source of these receptors: a young man in good health and CMV-seropositive.

This clone was seen a single time. V and J are TRBV5-1 and TRBJ2-7, with D perhaps TRBD2 (5 bases). Germline CDR1 and CDR2: SGHRS and YFSETQ. Trimming pared 4 bases from V and 3 bases from J, leaving 17 bases between. The CDR3 has 15 amino acids. For the CDR3, the DNA is TGCGCCAGCAGCATCCATCCCGGGGAGCTCTACGAGCAGTACTTC. It yields the protein CASSIHPGELYEQYF. The variable domain in full, with the rest retrieved from reference TRBV5-1 and TRBJ2-7, is KAGVTQTPRYLIKTRGQQVTLSCSPISGHRSVSWYQQTPGQGLQFLFEYFSETQRNKGNFPGRFSGRQFSNSRSEMNVSTLELGDSALYLCASSIHPGELYEQYFGPGTRLTVT.

The CDR3 loop is CASSLETALNYGYTF. As DNA, the CDR3 is TGTGCCAGCAGCTTGGAGACAGCACTTAACTATGGCTACACCTTC. The chain joins TRBV5-4 to TRBJ1-2, with a weak D call TRBD1 (5 bases). V was clipped by 0 bases and J by 1 base, with 10 bases between them. The CDR3 contains 15 residues. CDR1 and CDR2 from the germline V gene are SGHNT and YYREEE (reference sequence).

The genes are TRBV6-5 and TRBJ1-5; D uncertain. The CDR3 consists of 15 residues. Germline V gene data show CDR1 as MNHEY and CDR2 as SVGAGI. With 0 bases removed from V and 6 bases from J, the gap between germline ends came to 12 bases. CDR3 DNA sequence: TGTGCCAGCAGTTACTCAAATAGCGGTGGTCAGCCCCAGCATTTT. This codes for CASSYSNSGGQPQHF.

This chain connects TRBV2 to TRBJ1-5; D gene unclear. The CDR3 extends over 14 amino acids. Trimming took off 4 bases at V and 4 bases at J, with 11 bases between the two ends. CDR1 and CDR2 (germline): SNHLY, FYNNEI. The CDR3 reads CASSGIGANQPQHF. The CDR3 DNA follows: TGTGCCAGCAGTGGAATTGGAGCAAATCAGCCCCAGCATTTT.

The rearrangement uses TRBV29-1 and TRBJ2-7; 7 bases fit TRBD1. CDR3 size: 14 residues. V was pared by 3 bases and J by 1 base, with 6 bases of the junction left unmatched. Germline-derived CDR1 and CDR2 are SQVTM and ANQGSEA. CDR3 in amino acids: CSVDSGTASYEQYF. The CDR3, as DNA: TGCAGCGTTGATTCCGGGACAGCATCCTACGAGCAGTACTTC.

The V and J genes are TRBV27 and TRBJ2-7; 8 bases align to TRBD1. V trimming: 4 bases; J trimming: 4 bases; junction bases outside the gene matches: 6. The CDR3 loop spans 14 amino acids. Germline CDR1 reads MNHEY; CDR2 reads SMNVEV (reference sequence). The DNA of the CDR3 is TGTGCCAGCAGTTCCGACAGGGGACCATACGAGCAGTACTTC. Its translation is CASSSDRGPYEQYF.

This clone has more than one count but fewer than ten. The chain combines TRBV9 with TRBJ2-2, with 8 positions matching TRBD1. Looked up from germline, CDR1 is SGDLS and CDR2 is YYNGEE. The junction had 13 bases not matched to a gene; V was cut back by 3 bases and J by 3 bases. CDR3 length: 18 residues. The CDR3 sequence is CASSARTGSESYTGELFF. The CDR3 nucleotides read TGTGCCAGCAGCGCGCGGACAGGGTCCGAAAGTTACACCGGGGAGCTGTTTTTT.

This clone was found once. V usage is TRBV25-1 and J usage is TRBJ2-3; D is perhaps TRBD2 (6 bases). Germline V CDR1 and CDR2: MGHDK, SYGVNS. Trimming left V 2 bases short and J 6 bases short, with 12 bases between. The CDR3 spans 14 residues. CDR3: CASSEHGSGDTQYF. The CDR3, as DNA: TGTGCCAGCAGTGAACACGGGAGCGGGGATACGCAGTATTTT. Combining the CDR3 with reference TRBV25-1 and TRBJ2-3 gives the whole variable domain EADIYQTPRYLVIGTGKKITLECSQTMGHDKMYWYQQDPGMELHLIHYSYGVNSTEKGDLSSESTVSRIRTEHFPLTLESARPSHTSQYLCASSEHGSGDTQYFGPGTRLTVL.

This clone was counted between two and nine times. J is TRBJ1-4 and V is TRBV6-1; TRBD1 matches 7 bases. The CDR3 is made up of 13 amino acids. Germline V gives CDR1 MNHNS, CDR2 SASEGT. Trimming took 7 bases from V and 7 from J; bases not matched to a gene: 6. The CDR3 DNA sequence: TGTGCCAGCACCCCCGGGACAGCTGAAAAACTGTTTTTT. Translating it yields CASTPGTAEKLFF.

This clone turned up a few times. V is TRBV10-3 and J is TRBJ2-2; 7 bases line up with TRBD2. CDR1 and CDR2 from the germline V gene are ENHRY and SYGVKD. The CDR3 is made up of 14 amino acids. J was trimmed by 6 bases and V by 4 bases; bases with no gene match: 5. In nucleotides, the CDR3 is TGTGCCATCAGTGGGAGACTAGCAGCCGGGGAGCTGTTTTTT. This translates into CAISGRLAAGELFF.

CDR3 DNA: TGTGCCATCAGTACGACAGGGAACTCCTACGAGCAGTACTTC. Amino acid sequence: CAISTTGNSYEQYF. This chain links TRBV10-3 with TRBJ2-7; 7 positions match TRBD1. There are 14 residues in the CDR3. V shed 5 bases and J 0 bases; nucleotides not matched to a gene: 4. The germline V gene has CDR1 ENHRY and CDR2 SYGVKD.

This clone was counted a single time. Germline is not matched at one junction end, which may reflect a read error. The chain recombines TRBV7-9 with TRBJ2-5, with 7 positions matching TRBD1. CDR1 SEHNR and CDR2 FQNEAQ come from the germline V gene (reference sequence). This CDR3 comprises 14 residues. In DNA, the CDR3 is TGTTCCAGCAGCGCCGGGACAGTACAAGAGACCCAGTACTTC. Translation gives CSSSAGTVQETQYF. Full variable domain (outside the CDR3, taken from reference TRBV7-9 and TRBJ2-5): DTGVSQNPRHKITKRGQNVTFRCDPISEHNRLYWYRQTLGQGPEFLTYFQNEAQLEKSRLLSDRFSAERPKGSFSTLEIQRTEQGDSAMYLCSSSAGTVQETQYFGPGTRLLVL.

The CDR3 bases are TGTGCCAGCAGCTTAGTGACTAGCGGGATCGCCGGGGAGCTGTTTTTT. Protein: CASSLVTSGIAGELFF. V gene TRBV7-7 combines with J gene TRBJ2-2; 11 bases are shared with TRBD2. The CDR3 sequence is 16 residues long. After removal of 1 base from V and 6 bases from J, the junction contained 4 bases not matched to a gene. Germline assignment: CDR1 SSHAT and CDR2 FNYEAQ (reference sequence). The variable domain in full, with the rest retrieved from reference TRBV7-7 and TRBJ2-2, is GAGVSQSPRYKVTKRGQDVTLRCDPISSHATLYWYQQALGQGPEFLTYFNYEAQPDKSGLPSDRFSAERPEGSISTLTIQRTEQRDSAMYRCASSLVTSGIAGELFFGEGSRLTVL.

J is TRBJ2-7 and V is TRBV28; a weak D match, TRBD2 (6 bases). Germline-derived CDR1 and CDR2 are MDHEN and SYDVKM. The V and J ends lost 6 bases and 1 base respectively, with 13 bases between them. The CDR3 sequence is 14 residues long. The CDR3 region is CASRRGLRSYEQYF. The CDR3, as DNA: TGTGCCAGCAGAAGGGGACTCCGATCCTACGAGCAGTACTTC.

The chain couples TRBV5-1 to TRBJ2-1; 14 positions match TRBD2. The trim removed 3 bases at V and 8 bases at J, leaving 7 bases unmatched. The germline gives CDR1 SGHRS, CDR2 YFSETQ. This CDR3 contains 16 residues. CDR3 loop: CASSSLGLAGGYEQFF. The CDR3 DNA is TGCGCCAGCAGCTCACTAGGACTAGCGGGAGGATATGAGCAGTTCTTC. Full variable domain (outside the CDR3, taken from reference TRBV5-1 and TRBJ2-1): KAGVTQTPRYLIKTRGQQVTLSCSPISGHRSVSWYQQTPGQGLQFLFEYFSETQRNKGNFPGRFSGRQFSNSRSEMNVSTLELGDSALYLCASSSLGLAGGYEQFFGPGTRLTVL.

The V and J genes are TRBV7-2 and TRBJ1-1, with a weak D call TRBD1 (5 bases). V was shortened by 4 bases and J by 7 bases, with 19 bases between the two germline ends. Looked up from germline, CDR1 is SGHTA and CDR2 is FQGNSA. CDR3 length: 15 amino acids. This CDR3 is CASSSLGQAFIEAFF. The CDR3 DNA is TGTGCCAGCAGCTCCCTGGGGCAGGCTTTTATTGAAGCTTTCTTT.

The V and J genes are TRBV10-1 and TRBJ1-3, with a possible D match to TRBD1 (5 bases). Germline V gives CDR1 WNHNN, CDR2 SYGVQD (reference sequence). With 3 bases removed from V and 0 bases from J, the gap between germline ends came to 12 bases. The length of the CDR3 is 16 residues. The CDR3 nucleotides are TGCGCCAGCAGTGAAAATAGGGGCAGCTCTGGAAACACCATATATTTT. Amino acids: CASSENRGSSGNTIYF.

J is TRBJ2-2 and V is TRBV7-9; D perhaps matches TRBD1 (5 bases). V was shortened by 2 bases and J by 6 bases, with 10 bases between the two germline ends. Germline CDR1 and CDR2: SEHNR and FQNEAQ (reference sequence). The length of the CDR3 is 14 residues. Written as DNA, the CDR3 is TGTGCCAGCAGCTTACCAGGGTGGGCCGGGGAGCTGTTTTTT. Residues: CASSLPGWAGELFF.

The chain combines TRBV11-2 with TRBJ2-7, with 10 bases matching TRBD2. In germline, CDR1 is SGHAT, CDR2 FQNNGV. The CDR3 has 15 residues. Trimming took 3 bases from V and 4 from J; bases not matched to a gene: 6. The CDR3 sequence is CASSFAGTSAYEQYF. The CDR3 DNA follows: TGTGCCAGCAGCTTCGCCGGGACTAGCGCTTACGAGCAGTACTTC.

This chain links TRBV5-6 with TRBJ1-4; D possibly corresponds to TRBD1 (5 bases). Trimming shortened V by 0 bases and J by 4 bases, and 7 bases separated the two germline ends. Germline V lookup: CDR1 SGHDT, CDR2 YYEEEE. The CDR3 consists of 14 residues. The CDR3 DNA reads TGTGCCAGCAGCTTGGAACAGGTTAATGAAAAACTGTTTTTT. Its translation: CASSLEQVNEKLFF.

The chain has TRBV13 and TRBJ2-7, with 8 bases that match TRBD2. Losses at the gene ends were 6 bases for V and 2 bases for J; bases not matched to a gene: 3. Per the germline V gene, CDR1 is PRHDT and CDR2 is FYEKMQ (reference sequence). The CDR3 sequence is 13 residues long. CDR3 bases: TGTGCCAGCAGACAACTAGCGGCCTACGAGCAGTACTTC. Amino acids: CASRQLAAYEQYF.

The rearrangement uses TRBV14 and TRBJ2-7; 10 nucleotides match TRBD1. This CDR3 is 15 amino acids long. V shed 4 bases, J shed 3 bases, and the junction held 6 bases outside the gene matches. Germline V gives CDR1 SGHDN, CDR2 FVKESK. CDR3 amino acids: CASSRSGQGLYEQYF. The DNA of the CDR3 is TGTGCCAGCAGCCGCTCGGGACAGGGGCTCTACGAGCAGTACTTC.

V and J are TRBV6-5 and TRBJ1-2; D possibly corresponds to TRBD1 (5 bases). Trimming removed 2 bases from V and 2 bases from J, with 12 bases in between. The germline gives CDR1 MNHEY, CDR2 SVGAGI. This CDR3 spans 15 amino acids. DNA for the CDR3: TGTGCCAGCAGTTACGGGCAGGGTGGGAACTATGGCTACACCTTC. Amino acid sequence: CASSYGQGGNYGYTF.

This rearrangement joins TRBV21-1 to TRBJ2-2; the table's TRBD1 call for D was not verified on the DNA. TRBV21-1 is a documented pseudogene. The CDR3 is 16 residues long. The CDR3 nucleotides read TGTGCCAGCACCCCATTCGGACAGGGGCGCACCGGGGAGCTGTTTTTT. Translation: CASTPFGQGRTGELFF.

The CDR3 nucleotides read TGTGCCAGCAGTGGTCAGACAGGGGCAGGGGAGCAGTACTTC. This gives the protein CASSGQTGAGEQYF. V usage is TRBV6-1 and J usage is TRBJ2-7; 8 positions agree with TRBD1. The CDR3 is 14 residues long. Per the germline V gene, CDR1 is MNHNS and CDR2 is SASEGT. The J segment lost 7 bases and the V segment lost 4 bases, leaving 9 bases of the junction unmatched.

The chain employs TRBV7-9 and TRBJ2-5, with unresolved D. The end of the DNA aligns better with TRBJ2-7, so the J call may be wrong. The CDR3 sequence is 14 residues long. Per the germline V gene, CDR1 is SEHNR and CDR2 is FQNEAQ (reference sequence). This CDR3 is CASSLAYLPYEQYF. CDR3 in DNA: TGTGCCAGCAGCTTAGCTTACCTACCCTACGAGCAGTACTTC.

This chain uses TRBV6-1 with TRBJ1-1, with 10 bases matching TRBD1. The V and J ends lost 5 bases and 2 bases, in that order; junction bases with no gene match: 5. The length of the CDR3 is 15 residues. Germline V lookup: CDR1 MNHNS, CDR2 SASEGT. The chain's CDR3 is CASSPRDRGNTEAFF. For the CDR3, the DNA is TGTGCCAGCAGTCCCCGGGACAGGGGAAACACTGAAGCTTTCTTT.

This clone was seen a few times. This chain links TRBV5-4 with TRBJ1-1, with a weak D call TRBD1 (6 bases). V was pared by 3 bases and J by 0 bases, with 9 bases between. CDR1 and CDR2 from the germline V gene are SGHNT and YYREEE (reference sequence). The CDR3 consists of 14 residues. This chain's CDR3 is CASSWGHVNTEAFF. The CDR3, as DNA: TGTGCCAGCAGCTGGGGACACGTGAACACTGAAGCTTTCTTT.

V usage is TRBV6-6 and J usage is TRBJ2-7; the match to TRBD1 covers 11 bases. From germline, CDR1 is MNHNY and CDR2 SVGAGI (reference sequence). This CDR3 is built from 15 residues. V gave up 4 bases and J gave up 2 bases; unmatched junction bases: 4. In nucleotides, the CDR3 is TGTGCCAGCAGTTGGGGACAGGGGGGTACCTACGAGCAGTACTTC. Amino acid sequence: CASSWGQGGTYEQYF.

V usage is TRBV7-2 and J usage is TRBJ1-4; a possible D gene is TRBD1 (5 bases). This CDR3 is 15 amino acids long. The V end lost 6 bases, the J end lost 10 bases, and 21 bases lay between the germline ends. The germline V gene encodes CDR1 SGHTA and CDR2 FQGNSA. For the CDR3, the DNA is TGTGCCAGCAGAGCCCCCGGGACTGCTTGGGCAAAACTGTTTTTT. The encoded protein is CASRAPGTAWAKLFF.

The chain combines TRBV4-1 with TRBJ1-5; D is unclear. Germline CDR1 is MGHRA and CDR2 is YSYEKL. The V end lost 0 bases, the J end lost 7 bases, and 10 bases lay between the germline ends. The CDR3 is 14 amino acids. CDR3 nucleotides: TGCGCCAGCAGCCAAGAAGGCAAGCGACAGCCCCAGCATTTT. Encoded protein: CASSQEGKRQPQHF.

The CDR3 spells CASSNLAGGTDTQYF. CDR3 DNA sequence: TGTGCCAGCAGCAACCTAGCGGGGGGGACAGATACGCAGTATTTT. The J gene is TRBJ2-3, the V gene TRBV14; 12 nucleotides line up with TRBD2. The CDR3 totals 15 residues. The junction had 3 bases not matched to a gene; V was cut back by 5 bases and J by 3 bases. The V gene's germline CDR1 is SGHDN and CDR2 FVKESK.